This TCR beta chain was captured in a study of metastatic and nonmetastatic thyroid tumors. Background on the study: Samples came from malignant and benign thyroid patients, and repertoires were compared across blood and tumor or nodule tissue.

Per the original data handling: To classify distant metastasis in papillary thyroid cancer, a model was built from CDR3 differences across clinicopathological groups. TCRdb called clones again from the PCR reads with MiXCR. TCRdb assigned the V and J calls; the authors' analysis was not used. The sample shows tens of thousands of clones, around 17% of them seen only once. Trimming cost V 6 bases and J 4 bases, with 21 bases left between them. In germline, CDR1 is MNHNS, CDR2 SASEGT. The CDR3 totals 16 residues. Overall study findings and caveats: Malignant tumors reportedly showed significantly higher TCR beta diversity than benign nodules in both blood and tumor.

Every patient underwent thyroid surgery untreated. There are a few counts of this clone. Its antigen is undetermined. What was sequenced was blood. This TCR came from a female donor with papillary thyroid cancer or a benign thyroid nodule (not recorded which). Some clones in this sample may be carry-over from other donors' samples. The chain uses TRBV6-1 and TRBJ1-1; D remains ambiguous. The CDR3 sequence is CASSLIGATRGTEAFF. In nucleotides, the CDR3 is TGTGCCAGCAGCCTCATTGGCGCCACCCGGGGCACTGAAGCTTTCTTT.